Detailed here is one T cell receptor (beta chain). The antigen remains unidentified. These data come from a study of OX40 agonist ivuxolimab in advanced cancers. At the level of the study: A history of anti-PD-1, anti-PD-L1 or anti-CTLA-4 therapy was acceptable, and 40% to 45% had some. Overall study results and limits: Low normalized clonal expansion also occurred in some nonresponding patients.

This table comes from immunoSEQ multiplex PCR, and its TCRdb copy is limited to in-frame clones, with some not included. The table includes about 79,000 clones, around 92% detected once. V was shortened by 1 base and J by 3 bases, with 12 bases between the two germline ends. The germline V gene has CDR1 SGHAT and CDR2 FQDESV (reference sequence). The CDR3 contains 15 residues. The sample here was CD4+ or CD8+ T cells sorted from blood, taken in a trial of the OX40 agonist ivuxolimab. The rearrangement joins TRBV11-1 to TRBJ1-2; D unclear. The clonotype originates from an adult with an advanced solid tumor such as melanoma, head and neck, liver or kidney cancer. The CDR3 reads CASSLGMGDDYGYTF. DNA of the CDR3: TGTGCCAGCAGCTTAGGTATGGGAGATGACTATGGCTACACCTTC.